These 14 T cell receptor beta chains originate from one sample sequenced in a study of regulatory T cells in long-lasting Graves disease. The sample's time point: newly diagnosed GD, antithyroid drugs for less than 3 months. Construction of the TCR library relied on RNA isolated from PBMCs. Combining iRepertoire HTBI primers with Arm-PCR of CDR3 regions, the authors built TCR beta libraries. One entry per CDR3 protein, called by TCRdb with MiXCR from the multiplex PCR reads. The top ten clones hold about 11% of a sample with 550,000 to 600,000 distinct CDR3 sequences, about 16% of them seen once. In addition, the sample was reused for a study of T cells in Graves' hyperthyroidism and ophthalmopathy.

The sequencing used peripheral blood mononuclear cells (PBMCs), collected at new diagnosis, from a patient treated with antithyroid drugs. The receptors derive from a man aged 18 to 29 with Graves disease.

The V gene is TRBV5-1, the J gene TRBJ2-7; weak D call: TRBD2 (6 bases). Germline-derived CDR1 and CDR2 are SGHRS and YFSETQ. V lost 4 bases to trimming and J lost 2 bases, with 13 bases between them. This CDR3 has 14 residues. As DNA, the CDR3 is TGCGCCAGCAGCCGGGACTTACTAACCTACGAGCAGTACTTC. Protein sequence: CASSRDLLTYEQYF.

The sample holds a few counts of this clonotype. The junction does not match germline at one end; this may be a read error. The chain combines TRBV27 with TRBJ1-6; TRBD1 is a possible D gene (5 bases). From germline, CDR1 is MNHEY and CDR2 SMNVEV (reference sequence). This CDR3 is built from 12 residues. The DNA for the CDR3 is TGCGCCAGCAGTTCCCACAGGTCACCCCTCCACTTT. This sequence encodes CASSSHRSPLHF.

Many counts were recorded for this clonotype. This chain uses TRBV7-3 with TRBJ1-1, with D uncertain. The CDR3 loop spans 13 amino acids. The germline CDR1 and CDR2 sequences are SGHTA and FQGTGA. V shed 2 bases and J shed 0 bases, with 4 bases lying between them. The CDR3 coding sequence is TGTGCCAGCAGCTTATCTGTGAACACTGAAGCTTTCTTT. This gives the protein CASSLSVNTEAFF.

This clonotype was seen only a few times. The rearrangement links TRBV20-1 to TRBJ2-1; 8 nucleotides align to TRBD2. Germline values: CDR1 DFQATT, CDR2 SNEGSKA (reference sequence). V lost 4 bases and J lost 5; bases outside the gene matches: 10. This CDR3 region has 15 residues. CDR3 bases: TGCAGTGCTATAGATCGAGCGGGAGTGAACAATGAGCAGTTCTTC. Translation gives CSAIDRAGVNNEQFF.

This clonotype was recorded many times. The chain is built from TRBV6-5 and TRBJ2-7; 9 positions match TRBD2. V shed 0 bases, J shed 6 bases, and the junction held 0 bases outside the gene matches. This CDR3 is 13 amino acids long. CDR1 is MNHEY, CDR2 SVGAGI, per germline. CDR3: CASSYSTSGEQYF. CDR3 DNA sequence: TGTGCCAGCAGTTACTCGACTAGCGGCGAGCAGTACTTC.

In the case of this clonotype: A much larger clone differs by one base, so this may be a read error. A read error is likely, as this CDR3 ends without the conserved phenylalanine or tryptophan. J is TRBJ2-7 and V is TRBV7-9; D possibly uses TRBD1 or TRBD2 (5 bases each). This CDR3 contains 15 residues. CDR1 is SEHNR and CDR2 is FQNEAQ in the germline V gene (reference sequence). V shed 1 base and J shed 1 base, with 11 bases lying between them. The CDR3 here is CASSLGRGWSYEQYL. CDR3 nucleotides: TGTGCCAGCAGCTTAGGTCGGGGCTGGTCCTACGAGCAGTACCTC.

This sequence joins TRBV12-3 or TRBV12-4 and TRBJ1-3; weak D call: TRBD1 (6 bases). V was shortened by 5 bases and J by 0 bases, with 20 bases between the two germline ends. CDR3 length: 18 amino acids. In DNA, the CDR3 is TGTGCCAGCAGTCTGGGGGGGACGGGGGGCCTCTCTGGAAACACCATATATTTT. Its translation is CASSLGGTGGLSGNTIYF.

The chain links TRBV9 to TRBJ1-4, with D possibly being TRBD1 (6 bases). CDR3 length: 15 amino acids. Looked up from germline, CDR1 is SGDLS and CDR2 is YYNGEE. With 0 bases removed from V and 8 bases from J, the gap between germline ends came to 14 bases. The CDR3 sequence: CASSVEAGVAEKLFF. The CDR3, as DNA: TGTGCCAGCAGCGTAGAGGCAGGGGTTGCGGAAAAACTGTTTTTT.

This clonotype was recorded at least ten times. The chain uses TRBV7-8 and TRBJ2-7; 8 bases match TRBD1. Trimming cost V 0 bases and J 9 bases; bases outside gene matches: 10. This CDR3 region has 15 residues. Germline V gives CDR1 SGHVS, CDR2 FQNEAQ. The CDR3 protein is CASSLAGGQGAAQYF. CDR3 coding DNA: TGTGCCAGCAGCTTAGCGGGAGGACAGGGAGCGGCGCAGTACTTC.

This chain joins TRBV2 and TRBJ2-4; 9 bases align to TRBD2. This CDR3 is built from 13 residues. From germline, CDR1 is SNHLY and CDR2 FYNNEI. The junction had 5 bases not matched to a gene; V was cut back by 6 bases and J by 8 bases. The CDR3 reads CASRLGGGDIQYF. The CDR3 coding sequence is TGTGCCAGCAGACTGGGCGGGGGGGACATTCAGTACTTC.

Remarks on this clonotype: This sequence may be a read error, since a much larger clone differs from it by one base. The CDR3 end shows no conserved phenylalanine or tryptophan, and so a read error is likely. The CDR3 protein is CASSQETSGRPYNEQFY. CDR3 bases: TGTGCCAGCAGCCAAGAGACCAGCGGGAGGCCCTACAATGAGCAGTTCTAC. The chain employs TRBV3-1 and TRBJ2-1; the match to TRBD2 covers 9 bases. Germline trimming cut 0 bases from V and 2 bases from J; bases unmatched to any gene: 5. Germline V CDR1 and CDR2: LGHDT, YNNKEL (reference sequence). This CDR3 has 17 amino acids.

This clonotype was counted at least ten times. The genes are TRBV9 and TRBJ2-2; D ambiguous. Trimming pared 0 bases from V and 3 bases from J, leaving 12 bases between. Germline CDR1 and CDR2: SGDLS and YYNGEE. The CDR3 runs 16 residues. In nucleotides, the CDR3 is TGTGCCAGCAGCGTAGTGGCCTCACGGGACACCGGGGAGCTGTTTTTT. Amino acids: CASSVVASRDTGELFF.

The chain joins TRBV6-2 or TRBV6-3 to TRBJ2-3; D gene ambiguous. Deletions cut 5 bases from V and 0 bases from J, with 12 bases between. This CDR3 has 15 residues. The germline CDR1 and CDR2 sequences are MNHEY and SVGEGT. The CDR3 protein is CASSNTGYSTDTQYF. As DNA, the CDR3 is TGTGCCAGCAGTAACACCGGCTATAGCACAGATACGCAGTATTTT.

Worth noting for this clonotype: A much larger clone is a single base away; this may be a read error. Without the conserved terminal phenylalanine or tryptophan, this CDR3 likely stems from a read error. The chain carries TRBV6-2 or TRBV6-3 and TRBJ1-2; TRBD1 aligns across 9 bases. CDR1 MNHEY and CDR2 SVGEGT come from the germline V gene. The CDR3 totals 14 residues. V shed 5 bases, J shed 3 bases, and the junction held 4 bases outside the gene matches. CDR3 bases: TGTGCCAGCAGTCCCCGGGACAGGGACTATGGCTACACCTTA. It yields the protein CASSPRDRDYGYTL.